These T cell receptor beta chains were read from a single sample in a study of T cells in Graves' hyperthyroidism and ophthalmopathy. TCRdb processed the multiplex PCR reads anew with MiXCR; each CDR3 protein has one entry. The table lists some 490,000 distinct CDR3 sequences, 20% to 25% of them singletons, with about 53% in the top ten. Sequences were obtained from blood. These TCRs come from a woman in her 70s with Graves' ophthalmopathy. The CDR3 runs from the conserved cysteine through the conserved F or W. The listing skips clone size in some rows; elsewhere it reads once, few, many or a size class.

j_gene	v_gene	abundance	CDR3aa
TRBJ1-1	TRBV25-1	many	CASSESVGVAAFF
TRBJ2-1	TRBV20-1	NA	CSARVGLGLAGNEQFF
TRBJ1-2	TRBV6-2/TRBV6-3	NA	CASKQGGTYGYTF
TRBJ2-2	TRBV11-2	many	CASSLKAPRGTGELFF
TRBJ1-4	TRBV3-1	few	CASSQGTAFNEKLFF
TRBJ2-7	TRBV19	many	CASRGTGSYEQYF
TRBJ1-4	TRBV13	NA	CASGRPYNEKLFF
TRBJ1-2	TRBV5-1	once	CASSWRGRGYGYTF
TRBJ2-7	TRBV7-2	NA	CASSPPGVGGSPYEQYF
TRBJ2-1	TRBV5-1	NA	CASSTGQGPYNEQFF
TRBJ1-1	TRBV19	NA	CASSRQGASTEAFF
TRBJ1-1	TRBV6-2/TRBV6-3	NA	CASSLSSWDTEAFF
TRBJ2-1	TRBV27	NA	CASSFRTSGKSEQFF
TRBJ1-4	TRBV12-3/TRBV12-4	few	CASSLDRGYEKLFF
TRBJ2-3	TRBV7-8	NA	CASSRYSSSTDTQYF
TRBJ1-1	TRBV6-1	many	CASISHGYTEAFF
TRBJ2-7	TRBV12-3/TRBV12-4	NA	CASVLGLAGGEQYF
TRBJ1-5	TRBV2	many	CASSEALASNQPQHF
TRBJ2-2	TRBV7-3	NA	CASSSGTSVTGELFF
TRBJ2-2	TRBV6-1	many	CASRINTGELFF